The clone carrying this TCR beta chain showed up just once. Its specificity is unknown. Primed by a sample-barcoded 5' primer and a J-beta primer mix, a second PCR proceeded for 7 to 11 cycles. One entry per CDR3 protein, called by TCRdb with MiXCR from the 5' RACE reads. The table has 650,000 to 800,000 distinct CDR3 sequences, around 42% seen once; the top ten hold about 19%. These data originate in a study of blood T cells in healthy people across ages. General study results and limits: Estimated diversity, derived from one million T cells, was regarded as an underestimate. The study found more naive CD4+ cells and higher diversity in long-lived than aged donors.

The CDR3 consists of 16 residues. Germline CDR1 reads DFQATT; CDR2 reads SNEGSKA (reference sequence). The sequenced material came from blood. This clonotype was sampled from a man aged 60-69 years in good health. The chain joins TRBV20-1 to TRBJ2-4, with D possibly being TRBD2 (6 bases). The J call may be incorrect, as the DNA end agrees better with TRBJ2-7. The CDR3 spells CSARVHGTDSSYEQYF. The CDR3 bases are TGCAGTGCTAGGGTCCACGGGACTGACAGCTCCTACGAGCAGTACTTC.